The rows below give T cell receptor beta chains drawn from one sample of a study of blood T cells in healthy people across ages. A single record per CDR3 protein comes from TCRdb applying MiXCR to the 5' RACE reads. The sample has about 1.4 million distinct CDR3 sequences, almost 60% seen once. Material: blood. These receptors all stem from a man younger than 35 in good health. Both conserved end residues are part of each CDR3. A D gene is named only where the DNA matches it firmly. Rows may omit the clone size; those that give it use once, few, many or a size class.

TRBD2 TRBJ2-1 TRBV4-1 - CASSYLAGPYNEQFF TGCGCCAGCAGCTATCTAGCGGGGCCATACAATGAGCAGTTCTTC
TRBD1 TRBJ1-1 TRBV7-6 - CASSLAGGTGGAEAFF TGTGCCAGCAGCTTAGCCGGCGGGACAGGGGGGGCTGAAGCTTTCTTT
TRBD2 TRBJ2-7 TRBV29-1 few CSVEDRGRGNEQYF TGCAGCGTTGAAGATCGAGGGAGGGGCAACGAGCAGTACTTC
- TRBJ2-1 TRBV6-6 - CASRGLTYEQFF TGTGCCAGCAGGGGGTTAACCTATGAGCAGTTCTTC
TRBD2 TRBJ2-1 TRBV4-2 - CASSQVGRGARENEQFF TGTGCCAGCAGCCAAGTCGGGCGGGGGGCCAGGGAGAATGAGCAGTTCTTC
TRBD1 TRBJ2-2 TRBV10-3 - CAIRYRGPTGELFF TGTGCCATCAGGTACAGGGGGCCTACCGGGGAGCTGTTTTTT
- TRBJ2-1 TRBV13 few CASRTGQKRGDEQFF TGTGCCAGCAGAACCGGACAGAAAAGGGGGGATGAGCAGTTCTTC
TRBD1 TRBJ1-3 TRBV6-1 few CASIQTRDRGLSGNTIYF TGTGCCAGCATCCAAACCCGGGACAGGGGGCTCTCTGGAAACACCATATATTTT
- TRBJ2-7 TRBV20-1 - CSAVQTALGGEQYF TGCAGTGCTGTCCAGACTGCCCTAGGCGGGGAGCAGTACTTC
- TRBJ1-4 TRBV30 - CAWSPGTKEKLFF TGTGCCTGGAGTCCCGGGACTAAAGAAAAACTGTTTTTT
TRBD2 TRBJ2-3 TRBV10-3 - CAISTGTSGRDTQYF TGTGCCATCAGTACCGGGACTAGCGGGAGAGATACGCAGTATTTT
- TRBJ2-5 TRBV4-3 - CASSPGGAAGPQYF TGCGCCAGCAGCCCTGGGGGGGCCGCAGGGCCCCAGTACTTC
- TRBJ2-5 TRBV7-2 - CASSLGDDLAQYF TGTGCCAGCAGCTTAGGGGATGATCTGGCCCAGTACTTC
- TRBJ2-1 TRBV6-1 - CASSEIFEGGLNEQFF TGTGCCAGCAGTGAAATTTTCGAGGGGGGGCTCAATGAGCAGTTCTTC
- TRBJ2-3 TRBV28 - CASSHWSGRDTDTQYF TGTGCCAGCAGCCATTGGTCGGGAAGAGACACAGATACGCAGTATTTT
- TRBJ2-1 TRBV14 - CASSQDSPGPWTASSYNEQFF TGTGCCAGCAGCCAAGATTCTCCCGGACCGTGGACAGCGAGCTCCTACAATGAGCAGTTCTTC
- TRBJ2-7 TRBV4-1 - CASSRNTAYEQYF TGCGCCAGCAGCCGCAATACGGCCTACGAGCAGTACTTC
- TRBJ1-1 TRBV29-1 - CSVESNVEAFF TGCAGCGTTGAATCGAACGTTGAAGCTTTCTTT
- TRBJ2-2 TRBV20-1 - CSARDLGGPTGELFF TGCAGTGCTAGAGATCTTGGCGGGCCCACCGGGGAGCTGTTTTTT
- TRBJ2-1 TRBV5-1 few CASSLFESGFDGNNEQFF TGCGCCAGCAGCTTGTTCGAGTCAGGGTTTGATGGGAACAATGAGCAGTTCTTC
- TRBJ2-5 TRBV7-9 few CASSPRSPFQKQGSLETQYF TGTGCCAGCAGCCCACGGTCGCCATTCCAGAAACAGGGATCCCTAGAGACCCAGTACTTC
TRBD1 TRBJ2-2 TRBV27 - CASSPGQSTGELFF TGTGCCAGCAGTCCGGGACAGAGTACCGGGGAGCTGTTTTTT
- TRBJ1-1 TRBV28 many CASSLQGTEAFF TGTGCCAGCAGTTTGCAGGGAACTGAAGCTTTCTTT
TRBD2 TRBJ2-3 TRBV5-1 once CASSDYRLAGPTDTQYF TGCGCCAGCAGCGACTACAGACTAGCGGGGCCCACAGATACGCAGTATTTT
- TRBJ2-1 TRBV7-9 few CASSPATNNEQFF TGTGCCAGCAGCCCCGCGACCAACAATGAGCAGTTCTTC
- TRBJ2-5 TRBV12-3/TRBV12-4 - CASSSRSPGEETQYF TGTGCCAGCAGTTCCCGTAGTCCAGGGGAAGAGACCCAGTACTTC
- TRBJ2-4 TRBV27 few CASSPLAGRGYF TGTGCCAGCAGTCCCCTGGCGGGAAGAGGGTACTTC
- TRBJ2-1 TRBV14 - CASSPGPGAEQFF TGTGCCAGCAGCCCTGGTCCAGGGGCTGAGCAGTTCTTC
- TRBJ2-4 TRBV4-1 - CASSQGLEGAKNIQYF TGCGCCAGCAGCCAAGGGCTAGAGGGAGCCAAAAACATTCAGTACTTC
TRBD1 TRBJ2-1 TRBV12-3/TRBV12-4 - CASGILTGGSYNEQFF TGTGCCAGCGGAATACTGACAGGGGGCTCCTACAATGAGCAGTTCTTC
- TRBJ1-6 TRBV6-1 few CASSEARTGPHSPLHF TGTGCCAGCAGTGAAGCGCGGACGGGTCCCCATTCACCCCTCCACTTT
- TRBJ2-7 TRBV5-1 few CASSRGADSYEQYF TGCGCCAGCAGCCGAGGGGCGGATTCCTACGAGCAGTACTTC
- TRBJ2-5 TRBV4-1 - CASSQTLWAETQYF TGCGCCAGCAGCCAGACCTTATGGGCGGAGACCCAGTACTTC